Listed here are 26 T cell receptor beta chains from one sample, sequenced in a study of T cell repertoires in cytomegalovirus infection. TCRdb reprocessed the reads with MiXCR, giving one entry per CDR3 protein. This table has some 130,000 distinct CDR3 sequences, roughly 8.2% appearing once. Sequenced: PBMCs. These receptors all stem from a human donor in good health (CMV status not recorded). Some clones in this sample may be carry-over from other donors' samples.

This chain connects TRBV4-1 to TRBJ1-2; TRBD1 aligns across 9 bases. CDR1 MGHRA and CDR2 YSYEKL come from the germline V gene. This CDR3 spans 18 amino acids. V dropped 0 bases and J dropped 5; count of bases not matched to a gene: 13. CDR3 nucleotide sequence: TGCGCCAGCAGCCAAGATACGATGGGACAGGGTGGTGGATATGGCTACACCTTC. This encodes CASSQDTMGQGGGYGYTF.

This rearrangement joins TRBV5-5 to TRBJ2-1; either TRBD1 or TRBD2 may fit D (5 bases each). In germline, CDR1 is SGHKS, CDR2 YYEKEE (reference sequence). The CDR3 has 14 amino acids. V was shortened by 0 bases and J by 5 bases, with 9 bases between the two germline ends. CDR3 protein: CASSLAGTNNEQFF. CDR3 DNA sequence: TGTGCCAGCAGCTTGGCCGGGACCAACAATGAGCAGTTCTTC.

Ten or more counts support this clonotype. The chain employs TRBV28 and TRBJ1-3; 9 bases match TRBD1. The CDR3 spans 15 residues. Germline assignment: CDR1 MDHEN and CDR2 SYDVKM. The trim removed 5 bases at V and 2 bases at J, leaving 4 bases unmatched. CDR3 nucleotides: TGTGCCAGCAGTCGGGACAGGGTTACTGGAAACACCATATATTTT. Its protein is CASSRDRVTGNTIYF.

This clonotype was seen repeatedly, ten times or more. The rearrangement uses TRBV9 and TRBJ2-1, with 7 nucleotides matching TRBD2. This CDR3 is 14 amino acids long. Germline V gene lookup returns CDR1 SGDLS and CDR2 YYNGEE. J was trimmed by 8 bases and V by 0 bases; bases with no gene match: 5. The CDR3 DNA reads as TGTGCCAGCAGCGTAGGAACGGGGGGAGATGAGCAGTTCTTC. It is translated as CASSVGTGGDEQFF.

This clonotype was seen ten or more times. The rearrangement links TRBV28 to TRBJ1-1; no clear D gene. The CDR3 has 12 amino acids. V lost 8 bases and J 3 bases, leaving 10 bases between the germline ends. CDR1 is MDHEN, CDR2 SYDVKM, per germline. The CDR3 loop is CASQPLDTEAFF. For the CDR3, the DNA is TGTGCCAGCCAACCCTTGGACACTGAAGCTTTCTTT.

The sample holds many counts of this clonotype. This sequence joins TRBV28 and TRBJ1-1, with D perhaps matching TRBD1 (6 bases). Germline V gives CDR1 MDHEN, CDR2 SYDVKM. The CDR3 contains 13 residues. The germline V and J ends were trimmed by 6 bases and 4 bases, with 12 bases remaining between them. CDR3 residues: CASRSSGATEAFF. CDR3 coding DNA: TGTGCCAGCAGGTCCTCAGGGGCCACTGAAGCTTTCTTT.

This clonotype appeared many times. This chain joins TRBV7-9 and TRBJ1-1; unclear D gene. From germline, CDR1 is SEHNR and CDR2 FQNEAQ (reference sequence). The CDR3 has 14 residues. The V and J ends lost 4 bases and 2 bases respectively, with 11 bases between them. DNA for the CDR3: TGTGCCAGCAGCTCCAGGACCGTTAACACTGAAGCTTTCTTT. Residues: CASSSRTVNTEAFF.

This clonotype was observed at least ten times. The chain couples TRBV7-2 to TRBJ1-4, with D maybe TRBD1 (5 bases). Trimming cost V 5 bases and J 2 bases, with 12 bases left between them. The CDR3 is 15 residues long. Germline assignment: CDR1 SGHTA and CDR2 FQGNSA. The DNA of the CDR3 is TGTGCCAGCAGCAATCAGGGTGGCACTAATGAAAAACTGTTTTTT. The encoded protein is CASSNQGGTNEKLFF.

This clonotype was recorded at least ten times. The chain links TRBV6-1 to TRBJ2-1; maybe TRBD1 (6 bases). Germline V gene lookup returns CDR1 MNHNS and CDR2 SASEGT. V shed 6 bases and J shed 6 bases, with 15 bases lying between them. The CDR3 contains 14 residues. CDR3 sequence: CASRVGTPGNEQFF. CDR3 nucleotide sequence: TGTGCCAGCAGGGTCGGGACACCCGGCAATGAGCAGTTCTTC.

V is TRBV7-9 and J is TRBJ2-1; TRBD2 is a possible D gene (7 bases). Germline V gene sequence: CDR1 SEHNR, CDR2 FQNEAQ (reference sequence). V was clipped by 5 bases and J by 4 bases, with 15 bases between them. This CDR3 is built from 15 residues. The CDR3 DNA is TGTGCCAGCAGCCGCCCCGGGGGGCCATACAATGAGCAGTTCTTC. This codes for CASSRPGGPYNEQFF.

This clonotype was detected a few times. The chain is built from TRBV2 and TRBJ1-1, with D possibly matching TRBD1 (6 bases). The V end lost 5 bases, the J end lost 1 base, and 14 bases lay between the germline ends. Germline CDR1 reads SNHLY; CDR2 reads FYNNEI. This CDR3 is built from 15 residues. The CDR3 nucleotides read TGTGCCAGCAGTCGGGAGGGGGGCGCGAACACTGAAGCTTTCTTT. Protein sequence: CASSREGGANTEAFF.

This clonotype came up many times. This rearrangement joins TRBV7-2 to TRBJ2-3, with D hard to call. Trimming removed 3 bases at V and 3 bases at J, with 10 bases between. This CDR3 comprises 14 residues. The V gene's germline CDR1 is SGHTA and CDR2 FQGNSA. DNA for the CDR3: TGTGCCAGCAGCTTCGACCGCTGGACAGATACGCAGTATTTT. Its protein is CASSFDRWTDTQYF.

This clonotype was counted many times. The chain employs TRBV12-3 or TRBV12-4 and TRBJ2-2; D possibly uses TRBD1 or TRBD2 (5 bases each). CDR3 length: 13 residues. Trimming stripped 10 bases from V and 4 bases from J, with 13 bases between. The CDR3 nucleotides are TGTGCCACCGCCGGGGCCATCACCGGGGAGCTGTTTTTT. Translating gives CATAGAITGELFF.

This chain links TRBV20-1 with TRBJ1-3, with D tentatively TRBD1 (6 bases). In germline, CDR1 is DFQATT, CDR2 SNEGSKA (reference sequence). The length of the CDR3 is 13 residues. V was cut by 4 bases and J by 4 bases, with 11 bases left in between. This chain's CDR3 is CSATWGRGNTIYF. CDR3 coding DNA: TGCAGTGCTACATGGGGGCGAGGAAACACCATATATTTT.

Many counts were recorded for this clonotype. The V gene is TRBV7-8, the J gene TRBJ2-3; D remains unclear. V gave up 5 bases and J gave up 5 bases, with 14 bases separating them. This CDR3 is 14 amino acids long. Germline-derived CDR1 and CDR2 are SGHVS and FQNEAQ. The CDR3 bases are TGTGCCAGCAGCCCCGGGCACGTCGGAGATACGCAGTATTTT. Its translation is CASSPGHVGDTQYF.

This clonotype was seen many times. The rearrangement uses TRBV19 and TRBJ2-2, with 7 bases identical to TRBD1. CDR1 and CDR2 from the germline V gene are LNHDA and SQIVND (reference sequence). This CDR3 has 16 residues. Unmatched junction bases numbered 5, after V lost 0 bases and J lost 4 bases. The CDR3 bases are TGTGCCAGTAGTATAGATTTAAGGGGGCGCACCGGGGAGCTGTTTTTT. This codes for CASSIDLRGRTGELFF.

In its sample, this clonotype was seen a few times. The chain couples TRBV5-6 to TRBJ2-2, with D possibly being TRBD1 or TRBD2 (5 bases each). The CDR3 spans 15 residues. Germline CDR1 SGHDT, CDR2 YYEEEE. V was shortened by 2 bases and J by 4 bases, with 12 bases between the two germline ends. The CDR3 protein is CASSFRGRGTGELFF. CDR3 in DNA: TGTGCCAGCAGCTTCCGGGGCCGAGGCACCGGGGAGCTGTTTTTT.

The chain couples TRBV2 to TRBJ1-1; the D gene is possibly TRBD1 (5 bases). CDR1 is SNHLY and CDR2 is FYNNEI in the germline V gene. The CDR3 is 14 amino acids. The germline V and J ends were trimmed by 4 bases and 5 bases, with 14 bases remaining between them. CDR3 protein: CASSVRREGTEAFF. In DNA form, the CDR3 reads TGTGCCAGCAGTGTGAGAAGGGAGGGGACTGAAGCTTTCTTT.

The CDR3 sequence: CASSPLERLNTEAFF. In DNA form, the CDR3 reads TGTGCCAGCAGCCCTCTGGAGAGACTGAACACTGAAGCTTTCTTT. This chain connects TRBV5-6 to TRBJ1-1, with D uncertain. This CDR3 region has 15 residues. CDR1 SGHDT and CDR2 YYEEEE come from the germline V gene. Trimming shortened V by 4 bases and J by 0 bases, and 13 bases separated the two germline ends.

The chain carries TRBV20-1 and TRBJ2-7; 11 bases are shared with TRBD2. With V trimmed by 0 bases and J by 6 bases, 13 bases remained unmatched. CDR1 and CDR2 from the germline V gene are DFQATT and SNEGSKA (reference sequence). CDR3 length: 17 residues. The CDR3 is CSARDPIAGGRVGEQYF. In DNA form, the CDR3 reads TGCAGTGCTAGAGACCCAATAGCGGGGGGGCGAGTGGGCGAGCAGTACTTC.

This clonotype occurred a few times. The chain has TRBV9 and TRBJ1-5, with D possibly matching TRBD1 (6 bases). CDR1 is SGDLS, CDR2 YYNGEE, per germline. This CDR3 is 13 amino acids long. Trimming left V 0 bases short and J 7 bases short, with 8 bases between. The CDR3 DNA reads TGTGCCAGCAGCGTAGACAGGGACCAGCCCCAGCATTTT. It yields the protein CASSVDRDQPQHF.

This clonotype was recorded a few times. The chain is built from TRBV29-1 and TRBJ1-2; 9 bases align to TRBD1. V lost 1 base, J lost 5 bases, and 5 bases stayed unmatched. This CDR3 spans 14 amino acids. Germline CDR1 reads SQVTM; CDR2 reads ANQGSEA. CDR3 protein: CSVEAVGQGYGYTF. The CDR3 DNA reads TGCAGCGTTGAAGCCGTCGGACAGGGGTATGGCTACACCTTC.

This clonotype has at least ten counts. The V call is TRBV6-1, the J call TRBJ1-3; TRBD1 might be the D (6 bases). Deletions cut 5 bases from V and 0 bases from J, with 17 bases between. The CDR3 contains 17 residues. CDR1 and CDR2 (germline): MNHNS, SASEGT. The CDR3 loop is CASSPPQGIPSGNTIYF. In DNA form, the CDR3 reads TGTGCCAGCAGTCCCCCCCAGGGGATCCCCTCTGGAAACACCATATATTTT.

This clonotype was recorded at least ten times. This chain uses TRBV7-2 with TRBJ1-5; a possible D gene is TRBD1 (5 bases). V dropped 2 bases and J dropped 7 bases, with 15 bases sitting between them. There are 15 residues in the CDR3. Germline V gene lookup returns CDR1 SGHTA and CDR2 FQGNSA. The chain's CDR3 is CASSLWGGGEQPQHF. The DNA of the CDR3 is TGTGCCAGCAGCTTATGGGGCGGTGGGGAGCAGCCCCAGCATTTT.

This clonotype turned up a few times. The chain is built from TRBV20-1 and TRBJ2-3; D not resolved. This CDR3 contains 15 residues. The V end lost 2 bases, the J end lost 3 bases, and 15 bases lay between the germline ends. Germline CDR1 is DFQATT and CDR2 is SNEGSKA (reference sequence). The DNA of the CDR3 is TGCAGTGCTAGAACAGCACAGCTTGGAACAGATACGCAGTATTTT. It codes for CSARTAQLGTDTQYF.

This clonotype has a count of ten or more. This rearrangement joins TRBV28 to TRBJ1-2, with a possible D match to TRBD1 (6 bases). Germline CDR1 MDHEN, CDR2 SYDVKM. This CDR3 has 13 amino acids. Trimming cost V 6 bases and J 8 bases, with 16 bases left between them. CDR3 sequence (DNA): TGTGCCAGCAGAAAACAGGGAACCCAAGGCTACACCTTC. Amino acid sequence: CASRKQGTQGYTF.